A single sample is the source of the 11 T cell receptor beta chains below, sequenced in a study of blood T cell repertoires in COVID-19. TCRdb keeps only in-frame clones here, not all; method: immunoSEQ multiplex PCR. The sample yields 200,000 to 250,000 clones, roughly 88% seen once. The sequenced sample consisted of PBMCs or T cells enriched from blood (not recorded which). The receptors here all came from a woman in her 50s with acute COVID-19.

This clone was counted between two and nine times. The chain joins TRBV21-1 to TRBJ2-1; the D call of TRBD2 is as the table states it, not checked on the DNA. TRBV21-1 is termed a pseudogene. The CDR3 sequence is 14 residues long. In DNA, the CDR3 is TGTGCCAGCAGCAATCAGACTAGCGGCAATGAGCAGTTCTTC. It codes for CASSNQTSGNEQFF.

The chain has TRBV7-2 and TRBJ2-7; 8 bases are shared with TRBD2. The CDR3 spans 15 residues. Germline CDR1 reads SGHTA; CDR2 reads FQGNSA. With V trimmed by 5 bases and J by 2 bases, 8 bases remained unmatched. The CDR3 DNA follows: TGTGCCAGCAGCCCCCCCGCAGCGGGGGCCTACGAGCAGTACTTC. This codes for CASSPPAAGAYEQYF.

V is TRBV2 and J is TRBJ2-1, with 10 bases matching TRBD2. V shed 8 bases, J shed 5 bases, and the junction held 6 bases outside the gene matches. The germline CDR1 and CDR2 sequences are SNHLY and FYNNEI. The CDR3 sequence is 14 residues long. DNA for the CDR3: TGTGCCAGCGCCCCGGGACTAGCGAACAATGAGCAGTTCTTC. It codes for CASAPGLANNEQFF.

This sequence joins TRBV28 and TRBJ1-2, with 8 positions matching TRBD1. Trimming took 5 bases from V and 4 from J; bases not matched to a gene: 9. CDR3 length: 15 amino acids. The germline V gene encodes CDR1 MDHEN and CDR2 SYDVKM. The CDR3: CASSPRQGFTYGYTF. CDR3 nucleotide sequence: TGTGCCAGCAGTCCAAGACAGGGGTTTACCTATGGCTACACCTTC.

The chain has TRBV29-1 and TRBJ1-3, with TRBD1 matching over 7 bases. This CDR3 is built from 15 residues. Germline-derived CDR1 and CDR2 are SQVTM and ANQGSEA. Losses at the gene ends were 3 bases for V and 4 bases for J; bases not matched to a gene: 9. The CDR3 coding sequence is TGCAGCGTTGAGCCCCTTACAGGGGCCGGAAACACCATATATTTT. Its translation: CSVEPLTGAGNTIYF.

For the CDR3, the DNA is TGTGCCAGCAGTCCACGACAGGGGTACACTGAAGCTTTCTTT. It codes for CASSPRQGYTEAFF. The V call is TRBV6-2 or TRBV6-3, the J call TRBJ1-1; 8 bases align to TRBD1. The CDR3 consists of 14 residues. With V trimmed by 5 bases and J by 3 bases, 5 bases remained unmatched. Germline V lookup: CDR1 MNHEY, CDR2 SVGEGT.

This sequence joins TRBV7-2 and TRBJ1-4; D remains unclear. The germline V and J ends were trimmed by 5 bases and 8 bases, with 15 bases remaining between them. CDR1 and CDR2 (germline): SGHTA, FQGNSA. The CDR3 covers 14 residues. This CDR3 is CASSTEWGEEKLFF. CDR3 DNA sequence: TGTGCCAGCAGCACCGAGTGGGGAGAAGAAAAACTGTTTTTT.

V gene TRBV7-9 combines with J gene TRBJ2-1; possibly TRBD2 for D (6 bases). This CDR3 is built from 14 residues. V was trimmed by 2 bases and J by 9 bases, leaving 14 bases between them. Germline V gene lookup returns CDR1 SEHNR and CDR2 FQNEAQ (reference sequence). CDR3 nucleotides: TGTGCCAGCAGCTTATACGGGAGTGGAGGTGAGCAGTTCTTC. Its protein is CASSLYGSGGEQFF.

The gene calls are TRBV6-5 and TRBJ1-1, with D uncertain. This CDR3 comprises 13 residues. CDR1 is MNHEY, CDR2 SVGAGI, per germline. V was pared by 4 bases and J by 7 bases, with 13 bases between. This CDR3 reads CASSSNPGLEAFF. In DNA form, the CDR3 reads TGTGCCAGCAGTTCCAATCCAGGACTTGAAGCTTTCTTT.

V and J are TRBV9 and TRBJ2-4; TRBD2 might be the D (5 bases). This CDR3 is built from 15 residues. Germline CDR1 reads SGDLS; CDR2 reads YYNGEE. Trimming removed 4 bases from V and 1 base from J, with 12 bases in between. The CDR3 is CASSLRGTAKNIQYF. The CDR3 DNA reads as TGTGCCAGCAGCCTCCGGGGTACGGCCAAAAACATTCAGTACTTC.

This chain links TRBV10-3 with TRBJ1-1, with 7 bases that match TRBD1. The ends lost 6 bases at V and 7 bases at J; junction bases unmatched: 8. This CDR3 spans 13 amino acids. Germline CDR1 ENHRY, CDR2 SYGVKD. The CDR3 DNA is TGTGCCATCAGCCCCACAGGGGTTGGTGAAGCTTTCTTT. Translated: CAISPTGVGEAFF.